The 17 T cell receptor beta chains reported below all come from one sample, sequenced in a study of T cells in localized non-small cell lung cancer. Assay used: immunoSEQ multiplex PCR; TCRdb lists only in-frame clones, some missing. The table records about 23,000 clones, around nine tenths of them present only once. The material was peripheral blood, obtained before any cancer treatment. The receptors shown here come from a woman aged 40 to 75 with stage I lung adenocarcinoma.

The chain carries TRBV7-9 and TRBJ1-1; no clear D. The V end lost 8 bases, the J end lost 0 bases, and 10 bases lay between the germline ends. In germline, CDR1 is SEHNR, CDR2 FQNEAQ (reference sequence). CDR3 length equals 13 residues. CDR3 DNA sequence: TGTGCCAGCCACGCAATAATGAACACTGAAGCTTTCTTT. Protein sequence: CASHAIMNTEAFF.

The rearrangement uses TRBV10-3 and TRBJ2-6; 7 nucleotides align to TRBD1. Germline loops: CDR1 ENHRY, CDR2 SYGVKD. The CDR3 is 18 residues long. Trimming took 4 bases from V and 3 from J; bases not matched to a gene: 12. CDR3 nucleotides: TGTGCCATCAGTGGAGAAGGGGGCGTTAAATATGGGGCCAACGTCCTGACTTTC. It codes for CAISGEGGVKYGANVLTF.

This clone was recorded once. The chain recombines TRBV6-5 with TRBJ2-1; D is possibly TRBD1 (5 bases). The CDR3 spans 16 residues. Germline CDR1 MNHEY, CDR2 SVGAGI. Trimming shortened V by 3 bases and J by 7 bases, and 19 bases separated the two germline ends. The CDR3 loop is CASSYRLTPPGNEQFF. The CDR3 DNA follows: TGTGCCAGCAGTTATCGGCTGACTCCCCCAGGGAATGAGCAGTTCTTC.

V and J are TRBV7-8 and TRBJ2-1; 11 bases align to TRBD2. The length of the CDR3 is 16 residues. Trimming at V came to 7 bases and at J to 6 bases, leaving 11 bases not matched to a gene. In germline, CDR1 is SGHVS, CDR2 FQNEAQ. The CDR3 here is CASTLVLAGGRNEQFF. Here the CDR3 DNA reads TGTGCCAGCACCTTGGTGCTAGCGGGAGGCCGCAATGAGCAGTTCTTC.

The chain's CDR3 is CASSRGQGADEKLFF. CDR3 DNA sequence: TGCGCCAGCAGCCGAGGACAGGGGGCCGATGAAAAACTGTTTTTT. The chain carries TRBV5-1 and TRBJ1-4, with 11 nucleotides matching TRBD1. J was trimmed by 6 bases and V by 4 bases; bases with no gene match: 5. The CDR3 is made up of 15 amino acids. The germline V gene encodes CDR1 SGHRS and CDR2 YFSETQ.

CDR3 sequence: CASSFSGTGNTGELFF. In DNA form, the CDR3 reads TGTGCCAGCAGCTTCTCCGGGACGGGGAACACCGGGGAGCTGTTTTTT. The chain carries TRBV13 and TRBJ2-2; D might be TRBD1 or TRBD2, each matching 5 bases. Trimming removed 3 bases at V and 1 base at J, with 12 bases between. The CDR3 is 16 amino acids. Germline assignment: CDR1 PRHDT and CDR2 FYEKMQ (reference sequence).

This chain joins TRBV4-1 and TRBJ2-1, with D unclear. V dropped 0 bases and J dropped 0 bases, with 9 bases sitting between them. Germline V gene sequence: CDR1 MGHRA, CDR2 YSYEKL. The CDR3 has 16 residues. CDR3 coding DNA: TGCGCCAGCAGCCAAGATGGACGGAACTCCTACAATGAGCAGTTCTTC. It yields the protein CASSQDGRNSYNEQFF.

CDR3 sequence (DNA): TGCGCCAGCAGCCAAGGGACTGGACAAGGCCATGAAAAACTGTTTTTT. This translates into CASSQGTGQGHEKLFF. The gene calls are TRBV4-3 and TRBJ1-4; TRBD1 is a possible D gene (5 bases). The germline V and J ends were trimmed by 1 base and 6 bases, with 15 bases remaining between them. The CDR3 has 16 amino acids. Germline V gene sequence: CDR1 LGHNA, CDR2 YSLEER.

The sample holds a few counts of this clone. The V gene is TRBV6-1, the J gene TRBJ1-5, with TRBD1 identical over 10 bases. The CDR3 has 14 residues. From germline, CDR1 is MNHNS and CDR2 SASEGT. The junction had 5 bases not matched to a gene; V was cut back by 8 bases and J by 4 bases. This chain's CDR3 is CASLTGGRNQPQHF. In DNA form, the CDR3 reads TGTGCCAGCCTGACAGGGGGCAGGAATCAGCCCCAGCATTTT.

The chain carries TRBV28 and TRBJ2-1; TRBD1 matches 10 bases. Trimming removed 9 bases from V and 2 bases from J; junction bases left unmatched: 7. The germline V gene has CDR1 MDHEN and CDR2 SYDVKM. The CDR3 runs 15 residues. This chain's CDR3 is CASLPGTGAYNEQFF. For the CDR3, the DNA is TGTGCCAGTCTCCCCGGGACAGGGGCCTACAATGAGCAGTTCTTC.

The CDR3 coding sequence is TGTGCCAGCAGCCTCCGGGGGAACGATGGCTACACCTTC. Its translation is CASSLRGNDGYTF. The chain links TRBV6-5 to TRBJ1-2; D may be TRBD1 (5 bases). Germline CDR1 reads MNHEY; CDR2 reads SVGAGI. V was trimmed by 6 bases and J by 6 bases, leaving 14 bases between them. The CDR3 is 13 amino acids.

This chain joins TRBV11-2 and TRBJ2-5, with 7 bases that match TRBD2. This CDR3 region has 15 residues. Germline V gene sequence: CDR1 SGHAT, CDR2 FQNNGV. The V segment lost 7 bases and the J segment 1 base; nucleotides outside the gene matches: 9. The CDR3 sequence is CASNLGGYLQETQYF. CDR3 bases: TGTGCCAGCAACCTGGGGGGGTACCTCCAAGAGACCCAGTACTTC.

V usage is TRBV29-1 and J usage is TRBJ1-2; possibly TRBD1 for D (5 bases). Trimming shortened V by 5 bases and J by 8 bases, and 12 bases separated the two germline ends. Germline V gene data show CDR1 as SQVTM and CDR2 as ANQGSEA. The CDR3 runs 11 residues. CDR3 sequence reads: CSVRAGTGYTF. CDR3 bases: TGCAGCGTTCGCGCAGGGACCGGCTACACCTTC.

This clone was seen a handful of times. The CDR3 protein is CASQGALNTEAFF. The CDR3 nucleotides are TGTGCCAGCCAGGGGGCCCTGAACACTGAAGCTTTCTTT. The gene calls are TRBV18 and TRBJ1-1; 8 nucleotides align to TRBD1. The CDR3 has 13 amino acids. Germline CDR1 is KGHSH and CDR2 is LQKENI. V shed 8 bases and J 0 bases; nucleotides not matched to a gene: 2.

The CDR3 loop is CASSPGPTQPQHF. In DNA, the CDR3 is TGTGCCAGCAGTCCGGGACCCACCCAGCCCCAGCATTTT. The chain recombines TRBV28 with TRBJ1-5; D is possibly TRBD1 (5 bases). Per germline, CDR1 MDHEN and CDR2 SYDVKM. CDR3 length: 13 amino acids. With 5 bases removed from V and 7 bases from J, the gap between germline ends came to 12 bases.

This CDR3 reads CASSLSGSFYGYTF. The DNA for the CDR3 is TGTGCCAGCAGTTTATCGGGGTCCTTCTATGGCTACACCTTC. The rearrangement uses TRBV28 and TRBJ1-2; D remains unclear. The CDR3 has 14 residues. Germline V gives CDR1 MDHEN, CDR2 SYDVKM. V gave up 1 base and J gave up 4 bases, with 10 bases separating them.

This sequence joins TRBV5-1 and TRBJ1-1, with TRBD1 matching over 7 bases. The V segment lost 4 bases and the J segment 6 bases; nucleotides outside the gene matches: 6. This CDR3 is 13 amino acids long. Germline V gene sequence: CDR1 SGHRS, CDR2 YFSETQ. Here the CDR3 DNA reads TGCGCCAGCAGCGACGACAGGGCGCCTGAAGCTTTCTTT. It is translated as CASSDDRAPEAFF. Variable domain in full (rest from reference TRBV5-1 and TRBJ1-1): KAGVTQTPRYLIKTRGQQVTLSCSPISGHRSVSWYQQTPGQGLQFLFEYFSETQRNKGNFPGRFSGRQFSNSRSEMNVSTLELGDSALYLCASSDDRAPEAFFGQGTRLTVV.